Following are 12 T cell receptor beta chains from one sample sequenced in a study of response to subunit inactivated influenza vaccine. One entry per CDR3 protein, called by TCRdb with MiXCR from the RT-PCR reads. The sample shows approximately 730,000 distinct CDR3 sequences, approximately 14% of them seen only once. The material was PBMCs from blood, obtained less than 15 days before vaccination. These receptors originate from a man aged 50 or older who received an inactivated influenza vaccine.

This clonotype was observed a few times. The chain has TRBV12-5 and TRBJ2-2, with D uncertain. Between the trimmed V and J ends, which lost 4 bases and 0 bases, there was a span of 12 bases. Germline loops: CDR1 LGHNT, CDR2 FRNRAP. This CDR3 spans 16 amino acids. The DNA for the CDR3 is TGTGCTAGTGGTTCCTGGGATGCCCCGAACACCGGGGAGCTGTTTTTT. Amino acids: CASGSWDAPNTGELFF.

On this clonotype: The junction departs from the called germline gene at one end, perhaps through a read error. V gene TRBV12-3 or TRBV12-4 combines with J gene TRBJ2-3, with 11 bases that match TRBD2. The CDR3 consists of 15 residues. The CDR3 spells CTSSLAGGQADTQYF. The CDR3 bases are TGTACCAGCAGTTTAGCGGGGGGGCAGGCAGATACGCAGTATTTT.

V gene TRBV6-2 or TRBV6-3 combines with J gene TRBJ2-7, with 14 bases lining up with TRBD2. V trimming: 5 bases; J trimming: 2 bases; junction bases outside the gene matches: 8. Germline assignment: CDR1 MNHEY and CDR2 SVGEGT. This CDR3 has 17 amino acids. The CDR3 DNA follows: TGTGCCAGCAGTACCCCGGGACTAGCGGGAGTAGCCTACGAGCAGTACTTC. Its protein is CASSTPGLAGVAYEQYF.

This clonotype was seen a few times. V is TRBV5-1 and J is TRBJ2-2; D could derive from TRBD1 or TRBD2 (5 bases each). The CDR3 contains 16 residues. Germline loops: CDR1 SGHRS, CDR2 YFSETQ. Trimming took 4 bases from V and 7 from J, leaving 20 bases between them. In nucleotides, the CDR3 is TGCGCCAGCAGCCCTAATGGGACCCCGGCGGACGGGGAGCTGTTTTTT. This encodes CASSPNGTPADGELFF.

This clonotype has a count of ten or more. CDR3 sequence (DNA): TGTGCCAGCAGTCGACACAGGGCTTCCCCCTACGAGCAGTACTTC. Translated: CASSRHRASPYEQYF. The J gene is TRBJ2-7, the V gene TRBV12-3 or TRBV12-4; D may be TRBD1 (6 bases). The germline V and J ends were trimmed by 5 bases and 2 bases, with 16 bases remaining between them. The CDR3 runs to 15 residues.

The chain employs TRBV12-3 or TRBV12-4 and TRBJ2-2, with 7 bases aligning to TRBD1. V lost 7 bases to trimming and J lost 6 bases; unmatched junction nucleotides: 5. CDR3 length equals 13 residues. The CDR3 DNA follows: TGTGCCAGCACTTCGCAGGGGGCCGGGGAGCTGTTTTTT. Protein sequence: CASTSQGAGELFF.

This clonotype showed up many times. The V call is TRBV15, the J call TRBJ2-3; D gene uncertain. Trimming removed 5 bases at V and 5 bases at J, with 11 bases between. This CDR3 spans 13 amino acids. CDR1 and CDR2 from the germline V gene are LNHNV and YYDKDF (reference sequence). The CDR3 loop is CATSLKRRDTQYF. CDR3 DNA: TGTGCCACCAGCCTAAAGAGGAGAGATACGCAGTATTTT.

Only one count was recorded for this clonotype. The CDR3 DNA sequence: TGTGCCCACCCTAAGGACACCGGGGAGCTGTTTTTT. Translating it yields CAHPKDTGELFF. The V and J genes are TRBV7-9 and TRBJ2-2; the D is unclear. In germline, CDR1 is SEHNR, CDR2 FQNEAQ (reference sequence). This CDR3 has 12 amino acids. Trimming removed 11 bases from V and 3 bases from J, with 10 bases in between. Looking up the rest from reference TRBV7-9 and TRBJ2-2 gives the full variable domain: DTGVSQNPRHKITKRGQNVTFRCDPISEHNRLYWYRQTLGQGPEFLTYFQNEAQLEKSRLLSDRFSAERPKGSFSTLEIQRTEQGDSAMYLCAHPKDTGELFFGEGSRLTVL.

J is TRBJ2-7 and V is TRBV27; 8 nucleotides match TRBD2. This CDR3 contains 18 residues. From germline, CDR1 is MNHEY and CDR2 SMNVEV (reference sequence). Trimming took 3 bases from V and 1 from J; bases not matched to a gene: 14. CDR3 in DNA: TGTGCCAGCAGTTTCAGAGGACTAGCTGGAGTACTTTCCTACGAGCAGTACTTC. It yields the protein CASSFRGLAGVLSYEQYF.

This clonotype was counted a few times. J is TRBJ1-6 and V is TRBV28, with TRBD1 identical over 9 bases. The CDR3 spans 14 residues. The V and J ends lost 7 bases and 8 bases, in that order; junction bases with no gene match: 6. Germline lookup yields CDR1 MDHEN and CDR2 SYDVKM. The DNA of the CDR3 is TGTGCCAGCACCCCGGACAGGGGATATTCACCCCTCCACTTT. It encodes CASTPDRGYSPLHF. Together with reference TRBV28 and TRBJ1-6, the CDR3 gives the full variable domain: DVKVTQSSRYLVKRTGEKVFLECVQDMDHENMFWYRQDPGLGLRLIYFSYDVKMKEKGDIPEGYSVSREKKERFSLILESASTNQTSMYLCASTPDRGYSPLHFGNGTRLTVT.

This sequence joins TRBV10-2 and TRBJ1-2; 7 bases match TRBD1. V shed 8 bases, J shed 1 base, and the junction held 1 base outside the gene matches. Germline V lookup: CDR1 WSHSY, CDR2 SAAADI. The CDR3 totals 12 residues. DNA of the CDR3: TGCGCCAGCGGGGACAGTAACTATGGCTACACCTTC. Translation gives CASGDSNYGYTF.

This chain connects TRBV7-9 to TRBJ2-7; no reliable D call. Trimming removed 5 bases from V and 0 bases from J, with 20 bases in between. This CDR3 comprises 17 residues. Germline V lookup: CDR1 SEHNR, CDR2 FQNEAQ (reference sequence). CDR3 amino acids: CASSRSLLSGASYEQYF. CDR3 in DNA: TGTGCCAGCAGCCGCTCCTTGTTGTCAGGTGCCTCCTACGAGCAGTACTTC.